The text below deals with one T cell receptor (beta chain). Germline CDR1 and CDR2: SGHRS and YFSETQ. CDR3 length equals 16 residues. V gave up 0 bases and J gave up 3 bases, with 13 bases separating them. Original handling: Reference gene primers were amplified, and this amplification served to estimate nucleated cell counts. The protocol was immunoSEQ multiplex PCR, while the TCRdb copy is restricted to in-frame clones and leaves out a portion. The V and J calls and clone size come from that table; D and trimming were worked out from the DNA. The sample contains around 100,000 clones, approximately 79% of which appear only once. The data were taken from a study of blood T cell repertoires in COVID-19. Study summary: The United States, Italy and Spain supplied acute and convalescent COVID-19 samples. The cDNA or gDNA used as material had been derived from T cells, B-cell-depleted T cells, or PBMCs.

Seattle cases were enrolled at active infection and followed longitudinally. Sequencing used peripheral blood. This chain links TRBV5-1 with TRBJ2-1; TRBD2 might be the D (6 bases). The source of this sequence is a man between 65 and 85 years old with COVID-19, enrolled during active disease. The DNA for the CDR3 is TGCGCCAGCAGCTTGGACCGGGGAGGCGGCTACAATGAGCAGTTCTTC. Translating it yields CASSLDRGGGYNEQFF.